These 10 T cell receptor beta chains originate from one sample sequenced in a study of OX40 agonist ivuxolimab in advanced cancers. Assay used: immunoSEQ multiplex PCR; TCRdb lists only in-frame clones, some missing. Found here are under 50,000 clones, about 89% of them singletons; the top ten hold 25% to 40%. The sample here was CD4+ or CD8+ T cells sorted from blood, taken in a trial of the OX40 agonist ivuxolimab. The source is an adult with an advanced solid tumor such as melanoma, head and neck, liver or kidney cancer.

In the case of this clone: The sample holds other DNA sequences that translate to the same CDR3. The gene calls are TRBV30 and TRBJ2-3, with 12 bases that match TRBD2. V was clipped by 1 base and J by 2 bases; unmatched bases: 7. Germline CDR1 and CDR2: GTSNPN and SVGIG (reference sequence). The CDR3 loop spans 17 amino acids. CDR3 sequence reads: CAWSELAGGQVTDTQYF. CDR3 nucleotide sequence: TGTGCCTGGAGTGAACTAGCGGGAGGACAGGTCACAGATACGCAGTATTTT. The variable domain in full, completed from reference TRBV30 and TRBJ2-3, reads SQTIHQWPATLVQPVGSPLSLECTVEGTSNPNLYWYRQAAGRGLQLLFYSVGIGQISSEVPQNLSASRPQDRQFILSSKKLLLSDSGFYLCAWSELAGGQVTDTQYFGPGTRLTVL.

The chain is built from TRBV4-2 and TRBJ1-5; no clear D. CDR3 length equals 13 residues. Trimming stripped 0 bases from V and 5 bases from J, with 5 bases between. Per germline, CDR1 LGHNA and CDR2 YNFKEQ. CDR3 sequence (DNA): TGTGCCAGCAGCCAAGATCCAGATCAGCCCCAGCATTTT. Residues: CASSQDPDQPQHF.

The CDR3 region is CASPLIWTGTDTQYF. CDR3 bases: TGTGCCAGCCCGCTTATATGGACAGGCACAGATACGCAGTATTTT. This chain joins TRBV6-5 and TRBJ2-3; maybe TRBD1 (6 bases). This CDR3 has 15 residues. Trimming removed 8 bases from V and 1 base from J, with 16 bases in between. The germline V gene encodes CDR1 MNHEY and CDR2 SVGAGI.

The chain recombines TRBV14 with TRBJ2-1, with 9 bases identical to TRBD2. This CDR3 has 15 amino acids. CDR1 and CDR2 (germline): SGHDN, FVKESK. The V segment lost 1 base and the J segment 7 bases; nucleotides outside the gene matches: 5. The CDR3 spells CASSQVAGVINEQFF. In nucleotides, the CDR3 is TGTGCCAGCAGCCAAGTAGCGGGAGTTATTAATGAGCAGTTCTTC.

The chain uses TRBV6-1 and TRBJ2-2; 7 bases fit TRBD1. With 4 bases clipped from V and 7 bases from J, the junction kept 6 bases outside the gene matches. Germline V gene sequence: CDR1 MNHNS, CDR2 SASEGT. CDR3 length equals 14 residues. The CDR3 nucleotides are TGTGCCAGCAGTGCTCCGGGACAGTTCGGGGAGCTGTTTTTT. Amino acids: CASSAPGQFGELFF.

The chain links TRBV9 to TRBJ1-4; 7 nucleotides align to TRBD1. CDR3 size: 14 residues. Looked up from germline, CDR1 is SGDLS and CDR2 is YYNGEE. The V gene end was trimmed by 3 bases and the J gene end by 7 bases; junction bases not matched to a gene: 6. The CDR3 coding sequence is TGTGCCAGCAGCGGTTCAGGGGGAGGTGAAAAACTGTTTTTT. Residues: CASSGSGGGEKLFF.

This rearrangement joins TRBV6-1 to TRBJ2-3; 10 positions agree with TRBD1. The germline V gene encodes CDR1 MNHNS and CDR2 SASEGT. J gave up 3 bases and V 9 bases, and 6 bases lay outside the gene matches. CDR3 length: 14 residues. The CDR3 DNA reads as TGTGCCAGACGACAGGGGGCAGGGACAGATACGCAGTATTTT. Protein sequence: CARRQGAGTDTQYF.

The chain uses TRBV28 and TRBJ2-7; D is perhaps TRBD2 (7 bases). Trimming stripped 8 bases from V and 0 bases from J, with 23 bases between. This CDR3 is 17 amino acids long. Germline CDR1 and CDR2: MDHEN and SYDVKM. CDR3 sequence (DNA): TGTGCCAGCGGCGGTGTATGGGGGGGCTCTGGCTCCTACGAGCAGTACTTC. It is translated as CASGGVWGGSGSYEQYF.

The V gene is TRBV4-2, the J gene TRBJ2-3; 11 bases agree with TRBD2. The CDR3 loop spans 16 amino acids. Per germline, CDR1 LGHNA and CDR2 YNFKEQ. With 4 bases clipped from V and 0 bases from J, the junction kept 3 bases outside the gene matches. CDR3 amino acids: CASSPRTSGSTDTQYF. CDR3 bases: TGTGCCAGCAGCCCCAGGACTAGCGGGAGCACAGATACGCAGTATTTT.

The V call is TRBV7-9, the J call TRBJ2-1; no definite D call. The CDR3 has 14 amino acids. V lost 5 bases and J 2 bases, leaving 10 bases between the germline ends. Per the germline V gene, CDR1 is SEHNR and CDR2 is FQNEAQ (reference sequence). In DNA, the CDR3 is TGTGCCAGCAGCGTAGGAGTAGCCTACAATGAGCAGTTCTTC. It encodes CASSVGVAYNEQFF.